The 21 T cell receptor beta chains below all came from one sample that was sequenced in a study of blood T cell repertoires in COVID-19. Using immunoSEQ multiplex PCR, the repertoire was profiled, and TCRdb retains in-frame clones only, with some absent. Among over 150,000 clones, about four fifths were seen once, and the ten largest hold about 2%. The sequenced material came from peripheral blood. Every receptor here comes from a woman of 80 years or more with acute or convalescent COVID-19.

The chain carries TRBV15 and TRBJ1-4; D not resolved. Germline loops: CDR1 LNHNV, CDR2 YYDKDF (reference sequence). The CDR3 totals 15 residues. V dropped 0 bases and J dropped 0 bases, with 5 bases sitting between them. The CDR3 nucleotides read TGTGCCACCAGCAGAGACCTTGCAACTAATGAAAAACTGTTTTTT. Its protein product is CATSRDLATNEKLFF.

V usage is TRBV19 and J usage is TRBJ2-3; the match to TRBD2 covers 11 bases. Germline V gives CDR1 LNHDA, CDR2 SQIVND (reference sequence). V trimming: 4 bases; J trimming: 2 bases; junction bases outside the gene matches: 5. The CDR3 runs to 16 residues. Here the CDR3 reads CASSTLAGGLTDTQYF. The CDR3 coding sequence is TGTGCCAGTAGTACCCTAGCGGGGGGCCTCACAGATACGCAGTATTTT.

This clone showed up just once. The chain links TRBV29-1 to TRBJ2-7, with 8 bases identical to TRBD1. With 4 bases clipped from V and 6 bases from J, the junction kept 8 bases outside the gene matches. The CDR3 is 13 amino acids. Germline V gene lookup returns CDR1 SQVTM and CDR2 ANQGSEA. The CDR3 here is CSVVRQGAGEQYF. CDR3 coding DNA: TGCAGCGTTGTTCGGCAGGGGGCCGGCGAGCAGTACTTC.

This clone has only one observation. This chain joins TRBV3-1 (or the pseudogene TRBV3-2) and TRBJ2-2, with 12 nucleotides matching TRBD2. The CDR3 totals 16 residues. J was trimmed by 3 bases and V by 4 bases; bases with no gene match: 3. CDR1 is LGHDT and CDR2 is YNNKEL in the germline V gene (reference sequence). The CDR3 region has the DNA TGTGCCAGCAGCCCCAGACTAGCGGGGGACACCGGGGAGCTGTTTTTT. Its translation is CASSPRLAGDTGELFF.

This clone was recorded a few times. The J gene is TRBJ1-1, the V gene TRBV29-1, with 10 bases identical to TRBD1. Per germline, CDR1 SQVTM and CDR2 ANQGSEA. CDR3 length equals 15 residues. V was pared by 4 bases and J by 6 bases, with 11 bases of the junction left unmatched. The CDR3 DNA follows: TGCAGCGTTGTGGGACAGGGGTGGAGTGTCTCTGAAGCTTTCTTT. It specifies CSVVGQGWSVSEAFF. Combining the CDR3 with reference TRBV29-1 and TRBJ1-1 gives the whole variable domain SAVISQKPSRDICQRGTSLTIQCQVDSQVTMMFWYRQQPGQSLTLIATANQGSEATYESGFVIDKFPISRPNLTFSTLTVSNMSPEDSSIYLCSVVGQGWSVSEAFFGQGTRLTVV.

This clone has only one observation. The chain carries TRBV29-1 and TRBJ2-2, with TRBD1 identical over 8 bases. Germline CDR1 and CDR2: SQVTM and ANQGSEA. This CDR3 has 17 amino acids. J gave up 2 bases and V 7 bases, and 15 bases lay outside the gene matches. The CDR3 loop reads CSAAGQGSAKNTGELFF. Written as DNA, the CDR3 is TGCAGCGCCGCCGGACAGGGTTCAGCAAAAAACACCGGGGAGCTGTTTTTT.

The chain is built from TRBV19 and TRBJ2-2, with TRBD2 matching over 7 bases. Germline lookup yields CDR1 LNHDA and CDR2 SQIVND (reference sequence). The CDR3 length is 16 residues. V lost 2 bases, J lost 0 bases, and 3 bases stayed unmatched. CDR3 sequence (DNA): TGTGCCAGTAGTATACTAGCGGCCGCGAACACCGGGGAGCTGTTTTTT. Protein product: CASSILAAANTGELFF.

The CDR3 DNA sequence: TGTGCCAGCAGAATTAACAGGGGGTCTGGGATCAACACCGGGGAGCTGTTTTTT. Protein sequence: CASRINRGSGINTGELFF. The rearrangement uses TRBV5-8 and TRBJ2-2, with 8 bases fitting TRBD1. V lost 5 bases, J lost 2 bases, and 14 bases stayed unmatched. The CDR3 extends over 18 amino acids. Germline assignment: CDR1 SGHTS and CDR2 YDEGEE.

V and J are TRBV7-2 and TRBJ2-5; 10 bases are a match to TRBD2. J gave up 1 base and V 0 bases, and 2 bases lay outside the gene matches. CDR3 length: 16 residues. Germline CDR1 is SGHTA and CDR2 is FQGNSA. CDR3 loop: CASSLARTSGQETQYF. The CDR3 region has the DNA TGTGCCAGCAGCTTAGCGCGGACTAGCGGCCAAGAGACCCAGTACTTC. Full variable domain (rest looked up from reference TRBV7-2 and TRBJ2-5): GAGVSQSPSNKVTEKGKDVELRCDPISGHTALYWYRQSLGQGLEFLIYFQGNSAPDKSGLPSDRFSAERTGGSVSTLTIQRTQQEDSAVYLCASSLARTSGQETQYFGPGTRLLVL.

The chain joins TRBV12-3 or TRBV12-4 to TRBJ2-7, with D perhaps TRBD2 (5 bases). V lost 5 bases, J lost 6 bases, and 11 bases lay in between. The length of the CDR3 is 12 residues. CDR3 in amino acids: CASSAGVGEQYF. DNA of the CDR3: TGTGCCAGCAGTGCCGGGGTCGGCGAGCAGTACTTC.

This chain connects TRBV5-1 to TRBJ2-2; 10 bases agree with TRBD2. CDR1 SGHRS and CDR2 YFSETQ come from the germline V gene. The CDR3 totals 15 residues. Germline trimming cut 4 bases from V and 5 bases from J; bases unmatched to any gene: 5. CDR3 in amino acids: CASSPSSGRTGELFF. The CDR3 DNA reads TGCGCCAGCAGCCCGTCTAGCGGGAGAACCGGGGAGCTGTTTTTT.

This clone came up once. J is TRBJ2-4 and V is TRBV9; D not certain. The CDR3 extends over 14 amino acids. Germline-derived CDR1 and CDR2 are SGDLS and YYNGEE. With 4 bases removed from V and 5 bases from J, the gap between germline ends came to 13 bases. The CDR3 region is CASSLTPSENIQYF. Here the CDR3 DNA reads TGTGCCAGCAGCCTAACCCCATCGGAAAACATTCAGTACTTC. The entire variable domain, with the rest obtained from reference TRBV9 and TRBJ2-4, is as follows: DSGVTQTPKHLITATGQRVTLRCSPRSGDLSVYWYQQSLDQGLQFLIQYYNGEERAKGNILERFSAQQFPDLHSELNLSSLELGDSALYFCASSLTPSENIQYFGAGTRLSVL.

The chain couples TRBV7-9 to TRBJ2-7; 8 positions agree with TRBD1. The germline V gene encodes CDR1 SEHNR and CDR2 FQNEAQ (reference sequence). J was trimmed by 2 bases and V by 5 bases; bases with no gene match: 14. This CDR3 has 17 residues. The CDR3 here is CASSRTGGTGGPYEQYF. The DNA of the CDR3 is TGTGCCAGCAGCCGTACAGGGGGGACAGGCGGTCCCTACGAGCAGTACTTC. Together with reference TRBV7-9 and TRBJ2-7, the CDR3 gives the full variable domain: DTGVSQNPRHKITKRGQNVTFRCDPISEHNRLYWYRQTLGQGPEFLTYFQNEAQLEKSRLLSDRFSAERPKGSFSTLEIQRTEQGDSAMYLCASSRTGGTGGPYEQYFGPGTRLTVT.

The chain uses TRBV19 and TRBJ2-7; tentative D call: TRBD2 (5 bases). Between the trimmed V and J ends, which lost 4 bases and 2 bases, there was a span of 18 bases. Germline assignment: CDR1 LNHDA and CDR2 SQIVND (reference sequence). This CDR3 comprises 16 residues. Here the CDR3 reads CASSKNLDGGTYEQYF. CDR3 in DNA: TGTGCCAGTAGTAAGAACCTGGACGGAGGTACCTACGAGCAGTACTTC.

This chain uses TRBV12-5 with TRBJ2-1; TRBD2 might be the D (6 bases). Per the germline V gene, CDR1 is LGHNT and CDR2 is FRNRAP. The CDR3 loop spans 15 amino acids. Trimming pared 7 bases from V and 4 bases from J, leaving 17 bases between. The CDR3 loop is CASVDSARGYNEQFF. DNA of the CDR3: TGTGCTAGTGTTGACAGTGCGCGGGGATACAATGAGCAGTTCTTC. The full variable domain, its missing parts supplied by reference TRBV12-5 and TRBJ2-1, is DARVTQTPRHKVTEMGQEVTMRCQPILGHNTVFWYRQTMMQGLELLAYFRNRAPLDDSGMPKDRFSAEMPDATLATLKIQPSEPRDSAVYFCASVDSARGYNEQFFGPGTRLTVL.

As DNA, the CDR3 is TGCGCCAGCAGCAGCAATGACAGGGGGCAGTCGAACACTGAAGCTTTCTTT. Protein: CASSSNDRGQSNTEAFF. This chain uses TRBV5-1 with TRBJ1-1, with 10 bases identical to TRBD1. Germline V gives CDR1 SGHRS, CDR2 YFSETQ. The ends lost 4 bases at V and 1 base at J; junction bases unmatched: 10. The CDR3 has 17 residues.

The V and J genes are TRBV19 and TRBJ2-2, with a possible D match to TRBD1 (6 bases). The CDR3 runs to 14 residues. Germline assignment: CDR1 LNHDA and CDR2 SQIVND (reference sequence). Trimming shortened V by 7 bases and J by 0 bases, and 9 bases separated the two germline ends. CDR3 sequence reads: CASINRANTGELFF. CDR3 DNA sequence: TGTGCCAGTATTAACAGGGCGAACACCGGGGAGCTGTTTTTT.

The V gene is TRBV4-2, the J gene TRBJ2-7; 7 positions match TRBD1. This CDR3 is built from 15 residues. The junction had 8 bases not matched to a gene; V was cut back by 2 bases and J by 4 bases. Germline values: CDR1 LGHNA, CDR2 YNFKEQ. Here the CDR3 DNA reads TGTGCCAGCAGCCAAACCACCGGGACAGTGTACGAGCAGTACTTC. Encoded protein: CASSQTTGTVYEQYF.

The CDR3 DNA reads as TGTGCCAGCAGCCAAGTTCAAGGGGGCGAGCAGTACTTC. It codes for CASSQVQGGEQYF. V and J are TRBV3-1 (or the pseudogene TRBV3-2) and TRBJ2-7; possibly TRBD1 for D (6 bases). From germline, CDR1 is LGHDT and CDR2 YNNKEL (reference sequence). CDR3 size: 13 residues. V lost 1 base and J 6 bases, leaving 10 bases between the germline ends.

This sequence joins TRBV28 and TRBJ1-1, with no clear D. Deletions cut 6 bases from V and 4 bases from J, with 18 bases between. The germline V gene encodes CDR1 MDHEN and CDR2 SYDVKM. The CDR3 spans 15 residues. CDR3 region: CASSNLGWRSTEAFF. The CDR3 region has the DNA TGTGCCAGCAGCAACCTTGGGTGGCGGAGCACTGAAGCTTTCTTT.

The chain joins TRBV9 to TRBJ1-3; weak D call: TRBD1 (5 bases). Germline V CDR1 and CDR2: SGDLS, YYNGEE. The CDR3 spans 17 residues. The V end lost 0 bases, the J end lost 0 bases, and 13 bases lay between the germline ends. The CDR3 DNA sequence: TGTGCCAGCAGCGTAGACACAGGTTTCCTCTCTGGAAACACCATATATTTT. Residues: CASSVDTGFLSGNTIYF.